Each of the 25 T cell receptor beta chains below was sequenced from the same sample in a study of cytomegalovirus exposure and HLA in healthy donors (TCRdb year 2017). To prepare the library, the immunoSEQ multiplex PCR assay was applied. The multiplex PCR relied on a mix of 60 forward primers for TCR Vbeta segments and 13 reverse primers for TCR Jbeta segments. TCRdb carries this immuneACCESS record with in-frame sequences only. Its versions omit some clonotypes, under half of them owing to an unresolved V gene in the studies checked, with the rest unexplained. Counted in this sample were fewer than 200,000 clones; less than 90% of them appeared once. The ten largest clones capture approximately 0.98% of the sample. Sequencing used PBMCs. The receptors were gathered from a man aged 25 to 40 in good health and CMV-seronegative.

This chain connects TRBV4-3 to TRBJ1-1; TRBD1 agrees at 8 bases. V shed 3 bases, J shed 1 base, and the junction held 4 bases outside the gene matches. CDR1 LGHNA and CDR2 YSLEER come from the germline V gene. The CDR3 is 15 amino acids. The chain's CDR3 is CASSQGQEPNTEAFF. The DNA of the CDR3 is TGCGCCAGCAGCCAGGGACAGGAGCCGAACACTGAAGCTTTCTTT.

The chain uses TRBV2 and TRBJ2-1; D is unclear. The CDR3 runs to 11 residues. V was pared by 4 bases and J by 6 bases, with 4 bases between. Germline V gene data show CDR1 as SNHLY and CDR2 as FYNNEI. The DNA for the CDR3 is TGTGCCAGCAGTGCTTTCAATGAGCAGTTCTTC. Translation: CASSAFNEQFF.

CDR3 nucleotide sequence: TGTGCCAGCAGCCCGGGACTAGGCACAGATACGCAGTATTTT. It translates to CASSPGLGTDTQYF. V gene TRBV5-4 combines with J gene TRBJ2-3, with 8 bases fitting TRBD2. Germline-derived CDR1 and CDR2 are SGHNT and YYREEE (reference sequence). V gave up 4 bases and J gave up 1 base; unmatched junction bases: 2. The CDR3 totals 14 residues. Supplemented by reference TRBV5-4 and TRBJ2-3, the full variable domain reads ETGVTQSPTHLIKTRGQQVTLRCSSQSGHNTVSWYQQALGQGPQFIFQYYREEENGRGNFPPRFSGLQFPNYSSELNVNALELDDSALYLCASSPGLGTDTQYFGPGTRLTVL.

The chain couples TRBV21-1 to TRBJ2-1; the DNA was not compared with TRBD1, the D call given in the table. TRBV21-1 represents a pseudogene. CDR3 size: 19 residues. The CDR3, as DNA: TGTGCCAGCAGCACGCAGAAGACAGGGCCCAATAAGGAATACAATGAGCAGTTCTTC. Protein: CASSTQKTGPNKEYNEQFF.

The J gene is TRBJ2-5, the V gene TRBV5-1; 9 nucleotides line up with TRBD2. There are 14 residues in the CDR3. With V trimmed by 4 bases and J by 4 bases, 5 bases remained unmatched. CDR1 is SGHRS, CDR2 YFSETQ, per germline. The CDR3 reads CASSQGLARETQYF. The CDR3 DNA reads TGCGCCAGCAGCCAAGGACTAGCGAGAGAGACCCAGTACTTC.

This chain connects TRBV7-9 to TRBJ2-5; D remains ambiguous. The V gene lost 4 bases and the J gene lost 1 base, with 10 bases spanning the gap. CDR1 and CDR2 from the germline V gene are SEHNR and FQNEAQ (reference sequence). This CDR3 is 14 amino acids long. CDR3 region: CASSSTPVQETQYF. The CDR3 nucleotides read TGTGCCAGCAGCTCAACCCCGGTCCAAGAGACCCAGTACTTC.

The chain is built from TRBV29-1 and TRBJ2-7; a possible D gene is TRBD1 (5 bases). V gave up 4 bases and J gave up 1 base, with 26 bases separating them. The CDR3 has 18 residues. Germline-derived CDR1 and CDR2 are SQVTM and ANQGSEA. CDR3 amino acids: CSVAMPPWRVGQSYEQYF. For the CDR3, the DNA is TGCAGCGTTGCAATGCCCCCGTGGCGTGTGGGGCAATCCTACGAGCAGTACTTC.

J is TRBJ2-7 and V is TRBV5-4; 7 bases map to TRBD1. The trim removed 1 base at V and 6 bases at J, leaving 4 bases unmatched. The germline V gene encodes CDR1 SGHNT and CDR2 YYREEE (reference sequence). This CDR3 has 13 residues. The chain's CDR3 is CASSLRQGGEQYF. The DNA for the CDR3 is TGTGCCAGCAGCTTGAGACAGGGCGGCGAGCAGTACTTC.

The chain couples TRBV19 to TRBJ1-1; D remains unclear. This CDR3 has 16 amino acids. Trimming took 3 bases from V and 0 from J, leaving 14 bases between them. Germline V gene sequence: CDR1 LNHDA, CDR2 SQIVND (reference sequence). The CDR3 DNA is TGTGCCAGTAGTATTACACCATCCCTCATGAACACTGAAGCTTTCTTT. It encodes CASSITPSLMNTEAFF.

The chain employs TRBV13 and TRBJ2-7; 7 nucleotides line up with TRBD2. The CDR3 contains 14 residues. Germline CDR1 and CDR2: PRHDT and FYEKMQ (reference sequence). The junction had 6 bases not matched to a gene; V was cut back by 2 bases and J by 5 bases. DNA for the CDR3: TGTGCCAGCAGCTTAAGCGGGAAAAGAGACGAGCAGTACTTC. This codes for CASSLSGKRDEQYF.

This chain connects TRBV6-1 to TRBJ1-2; 7 bases align to TRBD1. The CDR3 is made up of 12 amino acids. Germline V gene lookup returns CDR1 MNHNS and CDR2 SASEGT. The V segment lost 11 bases and the J segment 4 bases; nucleotides outside the gene matches: 7. The CDR3 loop is CAGGQNVYGYTF. The DNA for the CDR3 is TGTGCCGGGGGACAGAATGTCTATGGCTACACCTTC.

The rearrangement joins TRBV7-6 to TRBJ2-5; possibly TRBD1 for D (6 bases). V dropped 5 bases and J dropped 4 bases, with 14 bases sitting between them. Germline CDR1 and CDR2: SGHVS and FNYEAQ. This CDR3 has 14 residues. DNA for the CDR3: TGTGCCAGCAGCCCGCTAGGGGGTTCAGAGACCCAGTACTTC. It translates to CASSPLGGSETQYF.

This chain links TRBV9 with TRBJ2-3; weak D call: TRBD2 (6 bases). V lost 3 bases, J lost 2 bases, and 16 bases lay in between. Per the germline V gene, CDR1 is SGDLS and CDR2 is YYNGEE. The CDR3 is 16 residues long. The CDR3 sequence is CASSDGVAGLTDTQYF. The CDR3 nucleotides are TGTGCCAGCAGCGACGGAGTGGCGGGACTCACAGATACGCAGTATTTT.

The CDR3 here is CASSELRPYGYTF. The CDR3 nucleotides are TGTGCCAGCAGTGAATTGAGGCCGTATGGCTACACCTTC. J is TRBJ1-2 and V is TRBV6-1, with D unresolved. Between the trimmed V and J ends, which lost 2 bases and 5 bases, there was a span of 9 bases. The CDR3 has 13 residues. Germline V gene lookup returns CDR1 MNHNS and CDR2 SASEGT.

This clone was observed a few times. The chain employs TRBV19 and TRBJ1-1, with TRBD1 matching over 10 bases. Trimming at V came to 6 bases and at J to 2 bases, leaving 3 bases not matched to a gene. This CDR3 region has 14 residues. Germline CDR1 and CDR2: LNHDA and SQIVND (reference sequence). The CDR3 DNA follows: TGTGCCAGTAGGAGGGACAGGGGAAACACTGAAGCTTTCTTT. Amino acids: CASRRDRGNTEAFF.

The CDR3 DNA follows: TGTGCCAGCAGCTTGGCTAGCGGGATCCAAGAGACCCAGTACTTC. Its translation: CASSLASGIQETQYF. This chain links TRBV13 with TRBJ2-5, with TRBD2 matching 9 bases. V shed 3 bases, J shed 1 base, and the junction held 3 bases outside the gene matches. CDR1 and CDR2 (germline): PRHDT, FYEKMQ (reference sequence). This CDR3 comprises 15 residues. Combining the CDR3 with reference TRBV13 and TRBJ2-5 gives the whole variable domain AAGVIQSPRHLIKEKRETATLKCYPIPRHDTVYWYQQGPGQDPQFLISFYEKMQSDKGSIPDRFSAQQFSDYHSELNMSSLELGDSALYFCASSLASGIQETQYFGPGTRLLVL.

V and J are TRBV30 and TRBJ1-2; TRBD1 agrees at 7 bases. The length of the CDR3 is 15 residues. Germline CDR1 is GTSNPN and CDR2 is SVGIG (reference sequence). The V and J ends lost 2 bases and 4 bases, in that order; junction bases with no gene match: 10. This CDR3 reads CAWSPNRGVSYGYTF. DNA for the CDR3: TGTGCCTGGAGTCCGAACAGGGGAGTTTCCTATGGCTACACCTTC. Full variable domain (outside the CDR3, taken from reference TRBV30 and TRBJ1-2): SQTIHQWPATLVQPVGSPLSLECTVEGTSNPNLYWYRQAAGRGLQLLFYSVGIGQISSEVPQNLSASRPQDRQFILSSKKLLLSDSGFYLCAWSPNRGVSYGYTFGSGTRLTVV.

The chain couples TRBV29-1 to TRBJ1-5; 10 nucleotides align to TRBD1. CDR3 length: 13 amino acids. CDR1 and CDR2 (germline): SQVTM, ANQGSEA. J was trimmed by 7 bases and V by 5 bases; bases with no gene match: 5. CDR3 loop: CSVSTGGGQPQHF. The CDR3 coding sequence is TGCAGCGTTTCGACAGGGGGCGGGCAGCCCCAGCATTTT.

This chain joins TRBV2 and TRBJ2-7; 7 bases fit TRBD2. This CDR3 is built from 16 residues. The J segment lost 7 bases and the V segment lost 4 bases, leaving 16 bases of the junction unmatched. The germline gives CDR1 SNHLY, CDR2 FYNNEI. The DNA of the CDR3 is TGTGCCAGCAGTGGGACGGCGGGGGTCGACTTGGGGGAGCAGTACTTC. Amino acid sequence: CASSGTAGVDLGEQYF.

V and J are TRBV6-1 and TRBJ2-5, with 7 positions matching TRBD1. Germline V gene lookup returns CDR1 MNHNS and CDR2 SASEGT. This CDR3 comprises 15 residues. With V trimmed by 6 bases and J by 5 bases, 12 bases remained unmatched. CDR3 residues: CASSLGQSSLETQYF. CDR3 sequence (DNA): TGTGCCAGCAGCCTGGGACAGTCCTCGTTGGAGACCCAGTACTTC.

The chain couples TRBV18 to TRBJ2-3, with 9 bases aligning to TRBD2. The CDR3 is 15 amino acids. Germline loops: CDR1 KGHSH, CDR2 LQKENI. The V and J ends lost 4 bases and 6 bases, in that order; junction bases with no gene match: 8. The CDR3 bases are TGTGCCAGCTCACTAGAAATTGGACTAGCGGATACGCAGTATTTT. It specifies CASSLEIGLADTQYF.

The chain has TRBV29-1 and TRBJ1-2, with D perhaps TRBD1 (6 bases). Trimming took off 7 bases at V and 2 bases at J, with 11 bases between the two ends. The CDR3 runs 12 residues. Germline-derived CDR1 and CDR2 are SQVTM and ANQGSEA. The CDR3 sequence: CSEGDGNYGYTF. The CDR3 DNA follows: TGCAGCGAGGGGGACGGGAACTATGGCTACACCTTC.

The rearrangement links TRBV30 to TRBJ2-4; TRBD2 matches at 9 bases. J was trimmed by 9 bases and V by 0 bases; bases with no gene match: 3. The germline V gene has CDR1 GTSNPN and CDR2 SVGIG (reference sequence). This CDR3 region has 13 residues. The CDR3 protein is CAWSVGTSPIQYF. CDR3 nucleotide sequence: TGTGCCTGGAGTGTAGGGACTAGCCCCATTCAGTACTTC.

The J gene is TRBJ1-3, the V gene TRBV7-6; 8 bases map to TRBD1. Trimming cost V 5 bases and J 8 bases; bases outside gene matches: 11. The CDR3 runs to 15 residues. The germline V gene encodes CDR1 SGHVS and CDR2 FNYEAQ. The CDR3 reads CASSLEAGGFHTIYF. CDR3 nucleotides: TGTGCCAGCAGCCTTGAAGCAGGGGGCTTTCACACCATATATTTT.

This chain links TRBV2 with TRBJ2-7; 11 nucleotides match TRBD1. Germline-derived CDR1 and CDR2 are SNHLY and FYNNEI. The CDR3 covers 15 residues. The V gene end was trimmed by 10 bases and the J gene end by 0 bases; junction bases not matched to a gene: 8. The CDR3 reads CATQLGTGGSYEQYF. The CDR3 bases are TGTGCCACACAACTCGGGACAGGGGGCTCCTACGAGCAGTACTTC.